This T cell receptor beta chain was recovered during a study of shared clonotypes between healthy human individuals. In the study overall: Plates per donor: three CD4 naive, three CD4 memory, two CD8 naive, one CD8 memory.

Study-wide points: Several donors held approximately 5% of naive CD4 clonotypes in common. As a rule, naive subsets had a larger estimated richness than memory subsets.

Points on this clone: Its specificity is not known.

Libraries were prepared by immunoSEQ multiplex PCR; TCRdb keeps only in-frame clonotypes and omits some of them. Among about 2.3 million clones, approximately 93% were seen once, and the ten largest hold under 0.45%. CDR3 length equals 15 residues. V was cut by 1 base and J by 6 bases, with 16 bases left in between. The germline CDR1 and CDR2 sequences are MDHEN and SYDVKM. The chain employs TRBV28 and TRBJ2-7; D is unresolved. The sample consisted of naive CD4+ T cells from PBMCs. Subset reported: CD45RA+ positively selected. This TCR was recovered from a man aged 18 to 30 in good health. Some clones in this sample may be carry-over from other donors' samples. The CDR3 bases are TGTGCCAGCAGTTTATTCAGAGCCCTAACGGGCGAGCAGTACTTC. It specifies CASSLFRALTGEQYF.